One and the same sample provided the 23 T cell receptor beta chains below, sequenced in a study of CD8 T cells in ankylosing spondylitis. TCRdb reprocessed the 5' RACE reads via MiXCR and lists one record per CDR3 protein. The sample carries a few hundred thousand distinct CDR3 sequences, under 25% recorded once. The sample taken for sequencing was blood, either unsorted or a sorted T cell fraction (not recorded which). Every receptor here comes from a female donor with ankylosing spondylitis or in good health (not recorded which).

In this sample, this clonotype turned up a few times. The V gene is TRBV6-6, the J gene TRBJ1-4, with D possibly being TRBD1 (5 bases). The CDR3 has 12 residues. The V end lost 4 bases, the J end lost 8 bases, and 8 bases lay between the germline ends. Germline loops: CDR1 MNHNY, CDR2 SVGAGI (reference sequence). CDR3 sequence: CASSSKGEKLFF. DNA of the CDR3: TGTGCCAGCAGTTCGAAGGGGGAAAAACTGTTTTTT.

The V call is TRBV7-9, the J call TRBJ2-7; D gene uncertain. The CDR3 runs 13 residues. Trimming stripped 3 bases from V and 1 base from J, with 7 bases between. Germline lookup yields CDR1 SEHNR and CDR2 FQNEAQ (reference sequence). The DNA for the CDR3 is TGTGCCAGCAGCTTCCACGGATCCTACGAGCAGTACTTC. Translated: CASSFHGSYEQYF.

This clonotype has a handful of counts. J is TRBJ2-7 and V is TRBV20-1; 8 bases are a match to TRBD2. The germline CDR1 and CDR2 sequences are DFQATT and SNEGSKA (reference sequence). V shed 5 bases, J shed 4 bases, and the junction held 4 bases outside the gene matches. The CDR3 has 12 amino acids. The CDR3 nucleotides read TGCAGTGCTTTAATAGCGGGATACGAGCAGTACTTC. It translates to CSALIAGYEQYF.

The genes are TRBV6-5 and TRBJ1-6, with 8 bases lining up with TRBD1. After removal of 4 bases from V and 8 bases from J, the junction contained 7 bases not matched to a gene. The germline gives CDR1 MNHEY, CDR2 SVGAGI. The CDR3 is 15 amino acids. The chain's CDR3 is CASSLARGPYSPLHF. The CDR3 bases are TGTGCCAGCAGTTTGGCCAGGGGGCCCTATTCACCCCTCCACTTT.

The V call is TRBV7-9, the J call TRBJ2-1, with 13 nucleotides matching TRBD2. V was clipped by 3 bases and J by 2 bases; unmatched bases: 4. From germline, CDR1 is SEHNR and CDR2 FQNEAQ (reference sequence). The CDR3 has 17 amino acids. The CDR3 coding sequence is TGTGCCAGCAGCTTCCCCGGGACTAGCGGGACCTACAATGAGCAGTTCTTC. Translation gives CASSFPGTSGTYNEQFF. The full variable domain, with the rest looked up from reference TRBV7-9 and TRBJ2-1, is DTGVSQNPRHKITKRGQNVTFRCDPISEHNRLYWYRQTLGQGPEFLTYFQNEAQLEKSRLLSDRFSAERPKGSFSTLEIQRTEQGDSAMYLCASSFPGTSGTYNEQFFGPGTRLTVL.

The V gene is TRBV20-1, the J gene TRBJ2-1; 13 positions match TRBD2. After removal of 5 bases from V and 0 bases from J, the junction contained 10 bases not matched to a gene. CDR3 length equals 18 residues. The germline CDR1 and CDR2 sequences are DFQATT and SNEGSKA (reference sequence). CDR3 bases: TGCAGTGCTGGCGGGACTAGCGGGGCTTACAGCTCCTACAATGAGCAGTTCTTC. This encodes CSAGGTSGAYSSYNEQFF.

This rearrangement joins TRBV12-3 or TRBV12-4 to TRBJ1-5; TRBD1 matches 12 bases. This CDR3 is 15 amino acids long. V shed 5 bases and J 5 bases; nucleotides not matched to a gene: 4. The CDR3 DNA follows: TGTGCCAGCAGTCCAGGGACAGGGGGCGATCAGCCCCAGCATTTT. As protein: CASSPGTGGDQPQHF.

The rearrangement uses TRBV6-1 and TRBJ1-4; 8 nucleotides line up with TRBD1. Germline CDR1 reads MNHNS; CDR2 reads SASEGT. Trimming at V came to 2 bases and at J to 11 bases, leaving 7 bases not matched to a gene. This CDR3 is 14 amino acids long. The CDR3 DNA follows: TGTGCCAGCAGTGAACCGGGACAGGAGTACAAACTGTTTTTT. It specifies CASSEPGQEYKLFF.

The chain recombines TRBV12-3 or TRBV12-4 with TRBJ2-5; unclear D gene. V was pared by 3 bases and J by 5 bases, with 10 bases between. The CDR3 has 13 residues. CDR3 in amino acids: CASSLNPPETQYF. In DNA, the CDR3 is TGTGCCAGCAGTTTGAACCCTCCGGAGACCCAGTACTTC.

This chain connects TRBV6-2 or TRBV6-3 to TRBJ1-1, with D hard to call. The CDR3 is 12 amino acids. CDR1 and CDR2 from the germline V gene are MNHEY and SVGEGT. The ends were cut back, 2 bases at V and 3 bases at J, with 4 bases in the middle. This chain's CDR3 is CASSYGDTEAFF. In nucleotides, the CDR3 is TGTGCCAGCAGTTACGGGGACACTGAAGCTTTCTTT.

This clonotype was found a few times. The rearrangement links TRBV20-1 to TRBJ2-7; possibly TRBD2 for D (6 bases). V lost 2 bases, J lost 3 bases, and 17 bases lay in between. This CDR3 is 15 amino acids long. The germline V gene has CDR1 DFQATT and CDR2 SNEGSKA (reference sequence). The CDR3 bases are TGCAGTGCTAGAAGGGCGGGAACTTTGCTCTACGAGCAGTACTTC. Residues: CSARRAGTLLYEQYF.

V usage is TRBV19 and J usage is TRBJ1-2; D remains unclear. The V end lost 10 bases, the J end lost 4 bases, and 7 bases lay between the germline ends. The germline V gene has CDR1 LNHDA and CDR2 SQIVND (reference sequence). The CDR3 is made up of 10 amino acids. CDR3 protein: CATSAYGYTF. CDR3 sequence (DNA): TGTGCCACCTCGGCCTATGGCTACACCTTC.

This clonotype has ten or more counts. The chain couples TRBV20-1 to TRBJ2-2; the D gene could be TRBD1 or TRBD2 (5 bases each). The CDR3 extends over 13 amino acids. Germline CDR1 is DFQATT and CDR2 is SNEGSKA (reference sequence). V was trimmed by 6 bases and J by 5 bases, leaving 13 bases between them. The CDR3 is CSALEWGTGELFF. In DNA, the CDR3 is TGCAGTGCCTTGGAATGGGGGACCGGGGAGCTGTTTTTT.

V and J are TRBV6-2 or TRBV6-3 and TRBJ2-2; 9 bases map to TRBD1. This CDR3 region has 15 residues. Unmatched junction bases numbered 10, after V lost 7 bases and J lost 7 bases. Germline-derived CDR1 and CDR2 are MNHEY and SVGEGT. The DNA of the CDR3 is TGTGCCAGCAAGCCGACAGGGGGAGTAGGCGGGGAGCTGTTTTTT. It specifies CASKPTGGVGGELFF.

This chain links TRBV12-3 or TRBV12-4 with TRBJ2-1, with unresolved D. This CDR3 region has 17 residues. V lost 4 bases, J lost 8 bases, and 24 bases lay in between. The CDR3 coding sequence is TGTGCCAGCAGTTCCTCGGACCGCCCGGCTGGGCGTGATGAGCAGTTCTTC. Residues: CASSSSDRPAGRDEQFF.

The J gene is TRBJ1-1, the V gene TRBV12-3 or TRBV12-4; a weak D match, TRBD1 (5 bases). V lost 3 bases, J lost 4 bases, and 12 bases lay in between. There are 14 residues in the CDR3. The chain's CDR3 is CASSFASRATEAFF. The CDR3 DNA follows: TGTGCCAGCAGTTTTGCAAGCAGGGCCACTGAAGCTTTCTTT.

A few counts support this clonotype. J is TRBJ2-2 and V is TRBV27, with 7 bases matching TRBD2. The V gene end was trimmed by 5 bases and the J gene end by 4 bases; junction bases not matched to a gene: 7. The CDR3 consists of 15 residues. Germline loops: CDR1 MNHEY, CDR2 SMNVEV (reference sequence). DNA of the CDR3: TGTGCCAGCAGTAGGGACTACCCAACCACCGGGGAGCTGTTTTTT. This encodes CASSRDYPTTGELFF.

The chain uses TRBV11-2 and TRBJ2-2; 8 nucleotides match TRBD2. With V trimmed by 2 bases and J by 1 base, 15 bases remained unmatched. The CDR3 covers 20 residues. Looked up from germline, CDR1 is SGHAT and CDR2 is FQNNGV. CDR3 in amino acids: CASSLLRAGGSLRNTGELFF. In DNA, the CDR3 is TGTGCCAGCAGCTTACTCAGGGCGGGGGGCTCCTTACGGAACACCGGGGAGCTGTTTTTT.

V is TRBV20-1 and J is TRBJ2-7; unclear D gene. This CDR3 has 13 amino acids. The ends were cut back, 1 base at V and 0 bases at J, with 7 bases in the middle. Germline assignment: CDR1 DFQATT and CDR2 SNEGSKA (reference sequence). CDR3 nucleotide sequence: TGCAGTGCTAGAGTGGGAAGCTCCTACGAGCAGTACTTC. Amino acid sequence: CSARVGSSYEQYF.

The chain couples TRBV5-8 to TRBJ1-1, with unresolved D. CDR3 length equals 14 residues. Germline V gives CDR1 SGHTS, CDR2 YDEGEE. V dropped 0 bases and J dropped 4 bases, with 10 bases sitting between them. This chain's CDR3 is CASSLGPWGTEAFF. CDR3 coding DNA: TGTGCCAGCAGCTTGGGGCCTTGGGGCACTGAAGCTTTCTTT.

This clonotype was seen a handful of times. This chain links TRBV20-1 with TRBJ2-4; 8 nucleotides align to TRBD1. The CDR3 loop spans 13 amino acids. Germline CDR1 DFQATT, CDR2 SNEGSKA (reference sequence). J was trimmed by 6 bases and V by 6 bases; bases with no gene match: 7. In nucleotides, the CDR3 is TGCAGTGCCCGACAGGGGATGGGAAACATTCAGTACTTC. Translating it yields CSARQGMGNIQYF.

This clonotype came up a few times. The chain links TRBV12-3 or TRBV12-4 to TRBJ2-7; D not resolved. V gave up 1 base and J gave up 9 bases, with 10 bases separating them. This CDR3 is built from 12 residues. The CDR3 sequence is CASSLEMKTQYF. The CDR3 nucleotides are TGTGCCAGCAGTTTAGAGATGAAAACGCAGTACTTC.

This clonotype was found many times. The CDR3 spells CATHFPQQGYEQYF. In nucleotides, the CDR3 is TGTGCCACTCACTTCCCCCAACAGGGGTACGAGCAGTACTTC. The V and J genes are TRBV10-3 and TRBJ2-7; TRBD1 aligns across 7 bases. In germline, CDR1 is ENHRY, CDR2 SYGVKD. V was pared by 10 bases and J by 4 bases, with 13 bases of the junction left unmatched. This CDR3 contains 14 residues.